The source of this T cell receptor beta chain is a study of control samples from healthy donors and cancer patients. Germline V gene data show CDR1 as KGHSH and CDR2 as LQKENI. V lost 1 base to trimming and J lost 4 bases, with 19 bases between them. The CDR3 extends over 17 amino acids. The protocol was immunoSEQ multiplex PCR, while the TCRdb copy is restricted to in-frame clones and leaves out a portion. The sample records 150,000 or so clones, around 95% being singletons. This chain uses TRBV18 with TRBJ1-1; D is perhaps TRBD1 (6 bases). The sample was blood. The clonotype originates from a woman aged 40 to 55 in good health. The CDR3 spells CASSPQVPQTGPTEAFF. CDR3 DNA: TGTGCCAGCTCACCACAGGTCCCGCAGACAGGCCCCACTGAAGCTTTCTTT.